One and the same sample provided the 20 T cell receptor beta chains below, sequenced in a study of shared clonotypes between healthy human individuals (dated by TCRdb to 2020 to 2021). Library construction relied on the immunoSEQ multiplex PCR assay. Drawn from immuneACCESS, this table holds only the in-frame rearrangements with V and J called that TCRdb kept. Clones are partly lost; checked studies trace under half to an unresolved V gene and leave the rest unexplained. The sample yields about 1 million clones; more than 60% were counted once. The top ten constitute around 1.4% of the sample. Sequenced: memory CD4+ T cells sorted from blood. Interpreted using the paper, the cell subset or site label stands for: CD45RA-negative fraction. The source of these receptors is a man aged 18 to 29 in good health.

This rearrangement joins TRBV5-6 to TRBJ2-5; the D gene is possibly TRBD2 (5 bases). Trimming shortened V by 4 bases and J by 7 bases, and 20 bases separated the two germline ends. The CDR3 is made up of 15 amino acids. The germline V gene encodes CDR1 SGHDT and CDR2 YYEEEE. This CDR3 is CASSLPEWTRGTQYF. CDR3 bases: TGTGCCAGCAGCCTCCCGGAATGGACCCGGGGGACCCAGTACTTC.

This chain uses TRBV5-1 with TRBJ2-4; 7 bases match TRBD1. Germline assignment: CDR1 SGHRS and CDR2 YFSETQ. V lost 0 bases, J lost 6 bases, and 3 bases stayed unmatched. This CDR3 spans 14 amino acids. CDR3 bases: TGCGCCAGCAGCTTGGAGGGGGCGGGAAACATTCAGTACTTC. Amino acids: CASSLEGAGNIQYF. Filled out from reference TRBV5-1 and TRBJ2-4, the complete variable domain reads KAGVTQTPRYLIKTRGQQVTLSCSPISGHRSVSWYQQTPGQGLQFLFEYFSETQRNKGNFPGRFSGRQFSNSRSEMNVSTLELGDSALYLCASSLEGAGNIQYFGAGTRLSVL.

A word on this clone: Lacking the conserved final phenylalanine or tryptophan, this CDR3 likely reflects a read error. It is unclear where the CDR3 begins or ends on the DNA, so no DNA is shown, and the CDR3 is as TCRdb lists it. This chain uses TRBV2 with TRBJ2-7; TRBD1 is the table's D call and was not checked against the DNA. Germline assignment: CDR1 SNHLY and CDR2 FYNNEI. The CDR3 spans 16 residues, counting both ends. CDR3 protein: CASSDSDRALPSSGID.

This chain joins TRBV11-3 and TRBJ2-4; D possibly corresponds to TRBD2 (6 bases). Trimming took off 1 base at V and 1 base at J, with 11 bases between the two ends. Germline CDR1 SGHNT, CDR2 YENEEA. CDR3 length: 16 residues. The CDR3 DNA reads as TGTGCCAGCAGCTTAGCGGCGGGAAGGGCCAAAAACATTCAGTACTTC. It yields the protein CASSLAAGRAKNIQYF.

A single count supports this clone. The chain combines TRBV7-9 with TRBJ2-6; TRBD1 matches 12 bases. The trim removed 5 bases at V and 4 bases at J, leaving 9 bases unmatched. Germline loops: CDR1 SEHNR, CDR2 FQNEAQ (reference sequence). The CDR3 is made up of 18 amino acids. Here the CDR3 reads CASSLSGTGGLGANVLTF. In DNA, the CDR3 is TGTGCCAGCAGCCTTTCGGGGACAGGGGGCCTCGGGGCCAACGTCCTGACTTTC.

CDR3 region: CATSNAIALGGPGNTIYF. CDR3 DNA sequence: TGTGCCACCAGCAACGCAATAGCGCTTGGGGGCCCGGGAAACACCATATATTTT. The V gene is TRBV15, the J gene TRBJ1-3; maybe TRBD1 (6 bases). The CDR3 is made up of 18 amino acids. Trimming removed 4 bases at V and 4 bases at J, with 23 bases between. Germline V gene data show CDR1 as LNHNV and CDR2 as YYDKDF (reference sequence).

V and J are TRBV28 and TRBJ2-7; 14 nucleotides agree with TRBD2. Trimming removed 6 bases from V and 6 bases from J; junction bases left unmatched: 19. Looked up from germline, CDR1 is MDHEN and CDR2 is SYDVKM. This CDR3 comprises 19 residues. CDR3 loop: CASSLTGTSGSSHLGEQYF. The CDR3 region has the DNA TGTGCCAGCAGCCTGACCGGGACTAGCGGGAGTTCCCACCTAGGCGAGCAGTACTTC.

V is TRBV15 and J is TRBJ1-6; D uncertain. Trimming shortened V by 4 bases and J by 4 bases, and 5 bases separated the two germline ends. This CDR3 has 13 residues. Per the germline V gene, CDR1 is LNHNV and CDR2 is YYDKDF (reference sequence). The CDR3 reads CATSTIYNSPLHF. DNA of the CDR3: TGTGCCACCAGCACGATATATAATTCACCCCTCCACTTT.

The CDR3 DNA is TGTGCCAGCAGCGTAGACAGCGTCGCTAACTATGGCTACACCTTC. Translated: CASSVDSVANYGYTF. The rearrangement links TRBV9 to TRBJ1-2, with unresolved D. The V end was cut by 0 bases, the J end by 0 bases, with 9 bases between. The CDR3 has 15 residues. Per germline, CDR1 SGDLS and CDR2 YYNGEE.

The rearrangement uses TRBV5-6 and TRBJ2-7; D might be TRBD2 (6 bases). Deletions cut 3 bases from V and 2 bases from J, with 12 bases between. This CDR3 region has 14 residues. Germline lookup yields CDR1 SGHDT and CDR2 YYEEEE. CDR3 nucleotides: TGTGCCAGCAGCTCCGGGGGACTTCCCTACGAGCAGTACTTC. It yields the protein CASSSGGLPYEQYF.

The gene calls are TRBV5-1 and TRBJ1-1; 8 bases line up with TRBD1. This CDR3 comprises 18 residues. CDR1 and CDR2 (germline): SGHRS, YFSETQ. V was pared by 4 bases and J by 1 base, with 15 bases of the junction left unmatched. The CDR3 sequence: CASSRNTTGGETNTEAFF. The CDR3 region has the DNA TGCGCCAGCAGCAGAAACACTACAGGGGGGGAAACGAACACTGAAGCTTTCTTT.

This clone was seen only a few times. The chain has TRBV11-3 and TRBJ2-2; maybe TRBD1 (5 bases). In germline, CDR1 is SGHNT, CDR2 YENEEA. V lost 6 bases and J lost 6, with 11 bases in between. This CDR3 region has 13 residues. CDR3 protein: CASRGAGSGELFF. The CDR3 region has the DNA TGTGCCAGCAGAGGGGCAGGGTCCGGGGAGCTGTTTTTT.

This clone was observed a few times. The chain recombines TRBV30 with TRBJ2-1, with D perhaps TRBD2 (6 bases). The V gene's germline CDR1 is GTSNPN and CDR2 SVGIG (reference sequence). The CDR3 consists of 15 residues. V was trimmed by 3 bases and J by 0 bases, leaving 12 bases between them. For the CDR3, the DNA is TGTGCCTGGAGGGGGGACTTGAGCTCCTACAATGAGCAGTTCTTC. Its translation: CAWRGDLSSYNEQFF.

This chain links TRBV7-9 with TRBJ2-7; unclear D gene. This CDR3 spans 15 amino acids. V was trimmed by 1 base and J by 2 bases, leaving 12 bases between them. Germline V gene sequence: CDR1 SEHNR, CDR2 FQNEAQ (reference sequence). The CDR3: CASSLEAGSTYEQYF. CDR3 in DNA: TGTGCCAGCAGCTTAGAGGCAGGAAGTACCTACGAGCAGTACTTC.

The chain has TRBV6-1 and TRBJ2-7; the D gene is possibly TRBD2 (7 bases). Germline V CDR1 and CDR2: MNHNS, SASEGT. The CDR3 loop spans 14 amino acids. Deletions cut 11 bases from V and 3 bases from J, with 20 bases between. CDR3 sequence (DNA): TGTGCCGGCCGGGGGGCAGGGGTAAGCTACGAGCAGTACTTC. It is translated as CAGRGAGVSYEQYF.

The CDR3 DNA reads as TGTGCCAGCAGCTTATACCCCTACACCGGGGAGCTGTTTTTT. Residues: CASSLYPYTGELFF. The J gene is TRBJ2-2, the V gene TRBV13; D not certain. The germline gives CDR1 PRHDT, CDR2 FYEKMQ (reference sequence). The CDR3 contains 14 residues. Trimming shortened V by 2 bases and J by 3 bases, and 7 bases separated the two germline ends.

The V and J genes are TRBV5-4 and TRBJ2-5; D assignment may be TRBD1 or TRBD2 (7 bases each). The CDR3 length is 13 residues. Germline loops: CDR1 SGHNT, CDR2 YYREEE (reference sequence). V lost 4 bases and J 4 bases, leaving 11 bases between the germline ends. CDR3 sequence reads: CASSPGGGETQYF. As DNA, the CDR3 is TGTGCCAGCAGCCCAGGGGGGGGAGAGACCCAGTACTTC.

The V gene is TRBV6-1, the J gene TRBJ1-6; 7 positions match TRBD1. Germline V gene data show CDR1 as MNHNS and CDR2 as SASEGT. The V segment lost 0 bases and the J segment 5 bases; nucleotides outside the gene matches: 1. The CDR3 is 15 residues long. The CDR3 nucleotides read TGTGCCAGCAGTGAAGCGGGACAGAATAATTCACCCCTCCACTTT. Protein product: CASSEAGQNNSPLHF.

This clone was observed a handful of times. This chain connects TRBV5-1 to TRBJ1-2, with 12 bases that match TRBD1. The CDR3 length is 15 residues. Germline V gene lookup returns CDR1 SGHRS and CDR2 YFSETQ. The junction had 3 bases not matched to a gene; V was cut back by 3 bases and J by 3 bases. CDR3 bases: TGCGCCAGCAGCTCTGGGACAGGGGGCGACTATGGCTACACCTTC. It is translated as CASSSGTGGDYGYTF. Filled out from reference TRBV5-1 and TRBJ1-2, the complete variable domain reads KAGVTQTPRYLIKTRGQQVTLSCSPISGHRSVSWYQQTPGQGLQFLFEYFSETQRNKGNFPGRFSGRQFSNSRSEMNVSTLELGDSALYLCASSSGTGGDYGYTFGSGTRLTVV.

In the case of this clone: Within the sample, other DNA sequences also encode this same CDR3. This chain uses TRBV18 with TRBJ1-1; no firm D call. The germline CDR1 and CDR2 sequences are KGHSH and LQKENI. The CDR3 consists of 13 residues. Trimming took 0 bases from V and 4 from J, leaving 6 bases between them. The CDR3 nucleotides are TGTGCCAGCTCACCACCCACGGGCACTGAAGCTTTCTTT. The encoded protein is CASSPPTGTEAFF.